A single sample is the source of the 32 T cell receptor beta chains below, sequenced in a study of blood T cell repertoires in COVID-19. Profiling relied on immunoSEQ multiplex PCR, and the TCRdb table lists in-frame clones only, not all of them. Among roughly 190,000 clones listed, roughly 89% were seen once. Sequenced material: PBMCs or T cells enriched from blood (not recorded which). The receptors shown here come from a woman under 40 who had been exposed to COVID-19.

Note on this clone: A read error may account for a junction end that differs from germline. The chain carries TRBV18 and TRBJ2-1; D gene unclear. The CDR3 runs 13 residues. Looked up from germline, CDR1 is KGHSH and CDR2 is LQKENI. CDR3 bases: TGTGCCACCGCCGATGATCCCTACGATGAGCAGTTCTTC. It translates to CATADDPYDEQFF.

The chain links TRBV6-6 to TRBJ1-1, with D perhaps TRBD1 (6 bases). The germline gives CDR1 MNHNY, CDR2 SVGAGI (reference sequence). Trimming left V 5 bases short and J 1 base short, with 17 bases between. CDR3 length: 16 residues. Here the CDR3 reads CASSRGGGASNTEAFF. CDR3 bases: TGTGCCAGCAGTCGAGGTGGGGGCGCGTCGAACACTGAAGCTTTCTTT.

V gene TRBV12-3 or TRBV12-4 combines with J gene TRBJ1-1; no definite D call. The CDR3 runs 12 residues. V was clipped by 5 bases and J by 7 bases, with 11 bases between them. The DNA of the CDR3 is TGTGCCAGCAGTCCGCTGACTGTTGAAGCTTTCTTT. Amino acids: CASSPLTVEAFF.

V and J are TRBV7-9 and TRBJ2-7; 10 positions agree with TRBD2. Trimming cost V 1 base and J 3 bases; bases outside gene matches: 6. Germline assignment: CDR1 SEHNR and CDR2 FQNEAQ (reference sequence). This CDR3 region has 16 residues. CDR3 sequence reads: CASSLDGGLAVYEQYF. CDR3 bases: TGTGCCAGCAGCTTAGACGGCGGACTAGCGGTCTACGAGCAGTACTTC.

This chain connects TRBV6-2 or TRBV6-3 to TRBJ2-7, with 10 bases that match TRBD1. After removal of 2 bases from V and 7 bases from J, the junction contained 8 bases not matched to a gene. Per germline, CDR1 MNHEY and CDR2 SVGEGT. The CDR3 loop spans 15 amino acids. The CDR3 here is CASSYRYGQGGEQYF. The CDR3 DNA follows: TGTGCCAGCAGTTACCGCTATGGACAGGGGGGGGAGCAGTACTTC.

J is TRBJ2-3 and V is TRBV19; possibly TRBD1 for D (6 bases). V lost 5 bases to trimming and J lost 5 bases, with 29 bases between them. There are 19 residues in the CDR3. The germline V gene has CDR1 LNHDA and CDR2 SQIVND (reference sequence). The CDR3 is CASSYGGLADVLRKDTQYF. DNA for the CDR3: TGTGCCAGTAGTTATGGGGGCCTAGCAGATGTACTTCGGAAAGATACGCAGTATTTT.

The rearrangement joins TRBV6-2 or TRBV6-3 to TRBJ1-5; 7 bases map to TRBD1. The germline CDR1 and CDR2 sequences are MNHEY and SVGEGT. The CDR3 runs 17 residues. The junction had 16 bases not matched to a gene; V was cut back by 6 bases and J by 5 bases. CDR3 in amino acids: CASSRGGPGFEDQPQHF. Here the CDR3 DNA reads TGTGCCAGCAGCCGAGGGGGCCCGGGTTTCGAGGATCAGCCCCAGCATTTT.

This rearrangement joins TRBV12-5 to TRBJ1-2; TRBD1 matches 7 bases. The CDR3 loop spans 13 amino acids. Losses at the gene ends were 8 bases for V and 3 bases for J; bases not matched to a gene: 6. CDR1 is LGHNT, CDR2 FRNRAP, per germline. The CDR3 DNA follows: TGTGCTAGTTTGGACAGGAGAGACTATGGCTACACCTTC. Translating gives CASLDRRDYGYTF. The complete variable domain, with remaining parts taken from reference TRBV12-5 and TRBJ1-2, reads DARVTQTPRHKVTEMGQEVTMRCQPILGHNTVFWYRQTMMQGLELLAYFRNRAPLDDSGMPKDRFSAEMPDATLATLKIQPSEPRDSAVYFCASLDRRDYGYTFGSGTRLTVV.

This rearrangement joins TRBV3-1 (or the pseudogene TRBV3-2) to TRBJ2-3; D remains unclear. Germline CDR1 LGHDT, CDR2 YNNKEL (reference sequence). The CDR3 sequence is 14 residues long. Trimming cost V 7 bases and J 0 bases, with 11 bases left between them. The CDR3 here is CASTPTASTDTQYF. In DNA form, the CDR3 reads TGTGCCAGCACTCCAACAGCAAGCACAGATACGCAGTATTTT.

The rearrangement uses TRBV5-4 and TRBJ1-1, with D possibly being TRBD1 (5 bases). The V end was cut by 7 bases, the J end by 0 bases, with 13 bases between. Germline CDR1 SGHNT, CDR2 YYREEE (reference sequence). The CDR3 is 14 amino acids. This CDR3 is CASWPGGMNTEAFF. The CDR3 bases are TGTGCCAGCTGGCCGGGGGGAATGAACACTGAAGCTTTCTTT.

V is TRBV7-9 and J is TRBJ2-7; D gene ambiguous. Germline-derived CDR1 and CDR2 are SEHNR and FQNEAQ (reference sequence). Trimming took off 3 bases at V and 0 bases at J, with 9 bases between the two ends. CDR3 length: 14 amino acids. The DNA for the CDR3 is TGTGCCAGCAGCTTGGGCTACAGCTCCTACGAGCAGTACTTC. It yields the protein CASSLGYSSYEQYF.

The DNA for the CDR3 is TGTGCCACCAGCAAGATAACAGGGGGCCTGGGGTTTGACACTGAAGCTTTCTTT. This codes for CATSKITGGLGFDTEAFF. This chain connects TRBV15 to TRBJ1-1; 9 bases agree with TRBD1. Germline loops: CDR1 LNHNV, CDR2 YYDKDF (reference sequence). V shed 4 bases and J 3 bases; nucleotides not matched to a gene: 15. CDR3 length: 18 amino acids.

This chain links TRBV5-6 with TRBJ2-5; the match to TRBD2 covers 8 bases. Germline V gene lookup returns CDR1 SGHDT and CDR2 YYEEEE. The trim removed 0 bases at V and 1 base at J, leaving 5 bases unmatched. The CDR3 has 16 residues. CDR3 sequence (DNA): TGTGCCAGCAGCTTGGAGGTGCGGGGGGCCCAAGAGACCCAGTACTTC. As protein: CASSLEVRGAQETQYF.

V gene TRBV2 combines with J gene TRBJ2-3; D is undetermined. Germline-derived CDR1 and CDR2 are SNHLY and FYNNEI. The CDR3 has 12 residues. The V end was cut by 10 bases, the J end by 2 bases, with 10 bases between. The CDR3 DNA sequence: TGTGCCACCCACCCAGACACAGATACGCAGTATTTT. Residues: CATHPDTDTQYF.

The chain uses TRBV5-1 and TRBJ1-6; D not resolved. Germline lookup yields CDR1 SGHRS and CDR2 YFSETQ. The V end was cut by 0 bases, the J end by 7 bases, with 8 bases between. The CDR3 runs to 14 residues. For the CDR3, the DNA is TGCGCCAGCAGCTTGGCCCAGATCAATTCACCCCTCCACTTT. This sequence encodes CASSLAQINSPLHF.

The chain is built from TRBV24-1 and TRBJ2-5; 9 bases are shared with TRBD1. V shed 6 bases and J 5 bases; nucleotides not matched to a gene: 6. Germline V gene data show CDR1 as KGHDR and CDR2 as SFDVKD. The CDR3 consists of 14 residues. This CDR3 is CATSPGQGLETQYF. The DNA for the CDR3 is TGTGCCACCAGTCCGGGACAGGGTCTGGAGACCCAGTACTTC.

The chain carries TRBV5-1 and TRBJ1-1, with TRBD1 identical over 7 bases. J lost 2 bases, V lost 4 bases, and 14 bases had no gene match. The CDR3 covers 17 residues. CDR1 and CDR2 from the germline V gene are SGHRS and YFSETQ. The DNA for the CDR3 is TGCGCCAGCAGCGGATTGAGGTACAGGGGCACCAACACTGAAGCTTTCTTT. It is translated as CASSGLRYRGTNTEAFF.

The chain uses TRBV7-2 and TRBJ1-3; tentative D call: TRBD1 (5 bases). Germline CDR1 is SGHTA and CDR2 is FQGNSA. Trimming stripped 3 bases from V and 3 bases from J, with 6 bases between. This CDR3 is built from 13 residues. CDR3: CASSLGLGNTIYF. CDR3 nucleotide sequence: TGTGCCAGCAGCTTGGGACTTGGAAACACCATATATTTT.

This clone was seen more than once but under ten times. This chain links TRBV15 with TRBJ1-5; 10 nucleotides align to TRBD1. There are 18 residues in the CDR3. The ends lost 3 bases at V and 3 bases at J; junction bases unmatched: 11. The germline CDR1 and CDR2 sequences are LNHNV and YYDKDF (reference sequence). Here the CDR3 reads CATSRGQGTSTLNQPQHF. The CDR3 DNA reads TGTGCCACCAGCAGGGGACAGGGGACATCCACACTCAATCAGCCCCAGCATTTT.

Remarks on this clone: This CDR3 is also generated by other DNA sequences in the sample. V gene TRBV18 combines with J gene TRBJ1-2; a possible D gene is TRBD1 (5 bases). The germline V gene encodes CDR1 KGHSH and CDR2 LQKENI. The germline V and J ends were trimmed by 2 bases and 2 bases, with 6 bases remaining between them. The CDR3 runs to 13 residues. The CDR3 bases are TGTGCCAGCTCACCAGGGGGGAACTATGGCTACACCTTC. Translated: CASSPGGNYGYTF.

Relative to its sample, this clone is medium-sized. The chain is built from TRBV4-2 and TRBJ2-3, with 11 bases matching TRBD2. There are 17 residues in the CDR3. Germline-derived CDR1 and CDR2 are LGHNA and YNFKEQ. Trimming took 1 base from V and 4 from J; bases not matched to a gene: 7. In DNA form, the CDR3 reads TGTGCCAGCAGCCAAGCAGAGACTAGCGGGGCCTCAGATACGCAGTATTTT. It is translated as CASSQAETSGASDTQYF.

The rearrangement joins TRBV4-1 to TRBJ2-1, with D perhaps TRBD1 (5 bases). Trimming shortened V by 1 base and J by 0 bases, and 7 bases separated the two germline ends. Germline CDR1 is MGHRA and CDR2 is YSYEKL. The CDR3 length is 15 residues. CDR3 DNA: TGCGCCAGCAGCCAAGTAAGGGGCTCCTACAATGAGCAGTTCTTC. Amino acid sequence: CASSQVRGSYNEQFF.

A few counts support this clone. The gene calls are TRBV27 and TRBJ2-7; no firm D call. V lost 2 bases to trimming and J lost 2 bases, with 10 bases between them. The V gene's germline CDR1 is MNHEY and CDR2 SMNVEV (reference sequence). The CDR3 covers 14 residues. For the CDR3, the DNA is TGTGCCAGCAGTTTAAATACGGGTCCCTACGAGCAGTACTTC. This encodes CASSLNTGPYEQYF.

The chain couples TRBV5-1 to TRBJ1-1; 8 bases match TRBD1. Germline CDR1 is SGHRS and CDR2 is YFSETQ. J gave up 0 bases and V 7 bases, and 8 bases lay outside the gene matches. The CDR3 length is 15 residues. This CDR3 is CASGTGDILNTEAFF. For the CDR3, the DNA is TGCGCCAGCGGGACAGGCGACATTTTGAACACTGAAGCTTTCTTT.

The J gene is TRBJ2-1, the V gene TRBV12-3 or TRBV12-4, with D perhaps TRBD1 (5 bases). V shed 7 bases and J shed 9 bases, with 10 bases lying between them. CDR3 length equals 11 residues. Here the CDR3 DNA reads TGTGCCAGCAAGCAGGGTGGTGAGCAGTTCTTC. Protein: CASKQGGEQFF.

This clone was found once. V is TRBV6-2 or TRBV6-3 and J is TRBJ2-3; 10 nucleotides line up with TRBD2. The V segment lost 3 bases and the J segment 4 bases; nucleotides outside the gene matches: 4. CDR1 and CDR2 (germline): MNHEY, SVGEGT. The CDR3 runs 15 residues. This CDR3 is CASSYGTSGADTQYF. The CDR3 DNA reads TGTGCCAGCAGTTATGGTACTAGCGGGGCAGATACGCAGTATTTT.

This clone was counted between two and nine times. This rearrangement joins TRBV5-6 to TRBJ1-5; possibly TRBD1 for D (5 bases). V gave up 4 bases and J gave up 6 bases, with 8 bases separating them. This CDR3 contains 12 residues. CDR1 is SGHDT, CDR2 YYEEEE, per germline. CDR3 sequence: CASSGGGQPQHF. For the CDR3, the DNA is TGTGCCAGCAGCGGGGGGGGTCAGCCCCAGCATTTT.

V usage is TRBV7-9 and J usage is TRBJ2-5, with D tentatively TRBD2 (7 bases). CDR1 and CDR2 (germline): SEHNR, FQNEAQ (reference sequence). The CDR3 totals 15 residues. V was cut by 5 bases and J by 4 bases, with 17 bases left in between. The CDR3 region is CASSADIGGLETQYF. The CDR3 nucleotides read TGTGCCAGCAGCGCGGACATCGGGGGGCTAGAGACCCAGTACTTC.

V usage is TRBV7-9 and J usage is TRBJ1-5, with D possibly being TRBD1 (5 bases). V was shortened by 5 bases and J by 5 bases, with 10 bases between the two germline ends. The CDR3 is 13 residues long. From germline, CDR1 is SEHNR and CDR2 FQNEAQ (reference sequence). The CDR3 protein is CASSQGGDQPQHF. The DNA for the CDR3 is TGTGCCAGCAGCCAGGGAGGGGATCAGCCCCAGCATTTT.

The chain is built from TRBV6-2 or TRBV6-3 and TRBJ2-7; D not resolved. Germline CDR1 MNHEY, CDR2 SVGEGT. The V end lost 2 bases, the J end lost 3 bases, and 8 bases lay between the germline ends. The CDR3 runs to 13 residues. CDR3 protein: CASSYGPLYEQYF. As DNA, the CDR3 is TGTGCCAGCAGTTACGGTCCACTCTACGAGCAGTACTTC.

The chain is built from TRBV18 and TRBJ1-3, with D perhaps matching TRBD1 (5 bases). The length of the CDR3 is 15 residues. Germline CDR1 KGHSH, CDR2 LQKENI. The V gene lost 6 bases and the J gene lost 0 bases, with 12 bases spanning the gap. The CDR3 reads CASSPDGASGNTIYF. CDR3 sequence (DNA): TGTGCCAGCTCGCCTGATGGGGCCTCTGGAAACACCATATATTTT. Together with reference TRBV18 and TRBJ1-3, the CDR3 gives the full variable domain: NAGVMQNPRHLVRRRGQEARLRCSPMKGHSHVYWYRQLPEEGLKFMVYLQKENIIDESGMPKERFSAEFPKEGPSILRIQQVVRGDSAAYFCASSPDGASGNTIYFGEGSWLTVV.

The genes are TRBV29-1 and TRBJ2-1; D is unresolved. Per the germline V gene, CDR1 is SQVTM and CDR2 is ANQGSEA. This CDR3 is built from 13 residues. Trimming removed 4 bases at V and 0 bases at J, with 7 bases between. In nucleotides, the CDR3 is TGCAGCGTTGCTTGGAGCTCCTACAATGAGCAGTTCTTC. It encodes CSVAWSSYNEQFF.